These 9 T cell receptor beta chains share one sample of origin, sequenced in a study of tumor-infiltrating lymphocytes in primary liver carcinoma. A primer in the constant region served to generate TCR beta cDNA from 500 ng of total RNA. Employing slightly modified ARM-PCR, three nested multiplex PCR rounds were run, and these gave rise to the TCR beta libraries. Each of the first two PCR rounds ran nine to ten cycles with TRBV1-TRBV30 forward and C-beta reverse primers. A single record per CDR3 protein comes from TCRdb applying MiXCR to the multiplex PCR reads. This table has approximately 330,000 distinct CDR3 sequences, 65% appearing once. Blood RNA was derived from unsorted whole blood, and germline DNA was extracted too. Sequencing was done on a sample of peripheral blood. These receptors were taken from a man aged 40-49 years with primary liver carcinoma and hepatitis B virus infection.

This clonotype was counted a single time. One end of the junction does not line up with germline, which may come from a read error. The J gene is TRBJ2-7, the V gene TRBV14; D is possibly TRBD2 (6 bases). Germline CDR1 reads SGHDN; CDR2 reads FVKESK. The CDR3 extends over 17 amino acids. CDR3 region: CSSSQDKASVTTYEQYF. The CDR3 nucleotides read TGTTCCAGCAGCCAAGATAAAGCTAGCGTGACGACTTACGAGCAGTATTTC.

On this clonotype itself: A clone one base away is much larger, so this may be a read error. The genes are TRBV4-1 and TRBJ2-3; D is perhaps TRBD1 (6 bases). Germline V CDR1 and CDR2: MGHRA, YSYEKL. This CDR3 has 14 amino acids. CDR3: CVSSQEEGADTQYF. CDR3 nucleotide sequence: TGCGTCAGCAGCCAAGAAGAGGGGGCAGATACGCAGTATTTT.

To note about this clonotype: No conserved phenylalanine or tryptophan ends this CDR3, so it is likely a read error. This sequence joins TRBV11-2 and TRBJ2-2; TRBD2 might be the D (5 bases). The germline gives CDR1 SGHAT, CDR2 FQNNGV. CDR3 length equals 15 residues. CDR3 sequence (DNA): TGTGCCAACAGCTTCCTAGAGAGCGGTACCGGGGAGCTGTTTTAT. Amino acids: CANSFLESGTGELFY.

With regard to this clonotype: The junction shows a germline mismatch at one end, possibly a read error. The chain links TRBV11-2 to TRBJ2-7, with TRBD2 matching over 9 bases. This CDR3 has 18 residues. Germline lookup yields CDR1 SGHAT and CDR2 FQNNGV. CDR3 DNA sequence: TGTGCCAGCAGCGTAGCGGGAGCCTCTTTTCGGAGCTCCCACGAGCAGTACTTT. Protein sequence: CASSVAGASFRSSHEQYF. Full variable domain (missing parts from reference TRBV11-2 and TRBJ2-7): EAGVAQSPRYKIIEKRQSVAFWCNPISGHATLYWYQQILGQGPKLLIQFQNNGVVDDSQLPKDRFSAERLKGVDSTLKIQPAKLEDSAVYLCASSVAGASFRSSHEQYFGPGTRLTVT.

This rearrangement joins TRBV11-2 to TRBJ2-5, with 9 bases fitting TRBD1. Germline assignment: CDR1 SGHAT and CDR2 FQNNGV. This CDR3 spans 14 amino acids. The V and J ends lost 3 bases and 8 bases, in that order; junction bases with no gene match: 7. Here the CDR3 DNA reads TGTGCCAGCAGCTTTGAACAGGGGGCAGATACCCAGTACTTC. Its translation is CASSFEQGADTQYF.

Concerning this clonotype: This clone may be a read error of a much larger clone one base away. CDR3 nucleotides: TGTGCCAGCAGTGAAGCTAGCGTCTCAGTTCAAGAGCAGTTCTTC. Encoded protein: CASSEASVSVQEQFF. The chain carries TRBV6-1 and TRBJ2-1; TRBD2 is a possible D gene (5 bases). The V and J ends lost 0 bases and 10 bases respectively, with 16 bases between them. Germline lookup yields CDR1 MNHNS and CDR2 SASEGT. The CDR3 has 15 residues.

The rearrangement links TRBV6-5 to TRBJ1-6; no definite D call. The CDR3 runs to 14 residues. CDR1 is MNHEY, CDR2 SVGAGI, per germline. V shed 0 bases and J shed 15 bases, with 15 bases lying between them. CDR3 DNA sequence: TGTGCCAGCAGTTACTCTGGGAGGAATCCACTCCTCCACTTT. This codes for CASSYSGRNPLLHF.

This chain uses TRBV7-9 with TRBJ1-4; 7 bases fit TRBD1. CDR3 length equals 16 residues. Germline assignment: CDR1 SEHNR and CDR2 FQNEAQ (reference sequence). V lost 9 bases and J lost 0; bases outside the gene matches: 10. The CDR3 region is CARSPPGQSTNEKLFF. CDR3 DNA sequence: TGTGCCAGAAGCCCGCCGGGACAGTCAACTAATGAAAAACTGTTTTTT.

CDR3 sequence (DNA): TGCGCCAGCAGCTTATACGGGACAGACACCACTGAAGCTTTCTTT. Its protein product is CASSLYGTDTTEAFF. This chain uses TRBV5-1 with TRBJ1-1; 7 bases align to TRBD1. The CDR3 totals 15 residues. The germline V gene has CDR1 SGHRS and CDR2 YFSETQ. The V gene end was trimmed by 2 bases and the J gene end by 4 bases; junction bases not matched to a gene: 8. The full variable domain, in which reference TRBV5-1 and TRBJ1-1 provide the parts outside the CDR3, is KAGVTQTPRYLIKTRGQQVTLSCSPISGHRSVSWYQQTPGQGLQFLFEYFSETQRNKGNFPGRFSGRQFSNSRSEMNVSTLELGDSALYLCASSLYGTDTTEAFFGQGTRLTVV.